This T cell receptor beta chain was identified during a study of blood T cell repertoires in COVID-19. The CDR3 extends over 16 amino acids. Germline V gives CDR1 LGHDT, CDR2 YNNKEL (reference sequence). V was shortened by 4 bases and J by 2 bases, with 14 bases between the two germline ends. Sequencing was performed with immunoSEQ multiplex PCR; in TCRdb, only in-frame clones are kept and a portion is missing. The sample records under 450,000 clones, more than 65% being singletons. The clonotype comes from a human donor with acute or convalescent COVID-19. The donor label of this sample is uncertain. Sequencing input: peripheral blood. The chain combines TRBV3-1 (or the pseudogene TRBV3-2) with TRBJ2-2; the D gene is possibly TRBD2 (6 bases). CDR3 residues: CASSRETGLNTGELFF. The CDR3 DNA sequence: TGTGCCAGCAGCCGTGAGACGGGACTCAACACCGGGGAGCTGTTTTTT.